These 25 T cell receptor beta chains originate from one sample sequenced in a study of blood T cell repertoires in COVID-19. Profiled with immunoSEQ multiplex PCR; TCRdb holds only in-frame clones, not every one. The profile shows about 140,000 clones, about nine tenths of them singletons. The sample comprised peripheral blood. The receptors shown here come from a man in his fifties or sixties with active or convalescent COVID-19.

The rearrangement uses TRBV6-1 and TRBJ1-1; TRBD1 agrees at 7 bases. The CDR3 spans 14 residues. CDR1 is MNHNS, CDR2 SASEGT, per germline. V lost 6 bases and J lost 0; bases outside the gene matches: 4. The CDR3 nucleotides read TGTGCCAGCAGACGGGACAGCTTGAACACTGAAGCTTTCTTT. This codes for CASRRDSLNTEAFF.

The chain uses TRBV12-3 or TRBV12-4 and TRBJ1-2; 7 nucleotides match TRBD1. This CDR3 spans 13 amino acids. Losses at the gene ends were 5 bases for V and 5 bases for J; bases not matched to a gene: 5. The CDR3 DNA sequence: TGTGCCAGCAGTCCCCAGGGGGAGTATGGCTACACCTTC. This gives the protein CASSPQGEYGYTF.

V and J are TRBV2 and TRBJ1-2, with D maybe TRBD1 (6 bases). V was clipped by 4 bases and J by 2 bases, with 17 bases between them. Germline assignment: CDR1 SNHLY and CDR2 FYNNEI. The CDR3 is 16 residues long. The chain's CDR3 is CASSASDSLKNYGYTF. In DNA, the CDR3 is TGTGCCAGCAGTGCATCGGACAGCCTCAAAAACTATGGCTACACCTTC.

The rearrangement joins TRBV7-3 to TRBJ2-2, with a weak D call TRBD1 (5 bases). Looked up from germline, CDR1 is SGHTA and CDR2 is FQGTGA. V was cut by 4 bases and J by 5 bases, with 8 bases left in between. The CDR3 covers 13 residues. CDR3 loop: CASSSSGTGELFF. The CDR3 DNA is TGTGCCAGCAGCTCCTCAGGGACCGGGGAGCTGTTTTTT.

The rearrangement links TRBV15 to TRBJ1-1; the D is unclear. Germline CDR1 reads LNHNV; CDR2 reads YYDKDF (reference sequence). The length of the CDR3 is 15 residues. The V end was cut by 0 bases, the J end by 3 bases, with 11 bases between. The CDR3, as DNA: TGTGCCACCAGCAGAGATTACAGCGGTTACACTGAAGCTTTCTTT. It yields the protein CATSRDYSGYTEAFF. Supplemented by reference TRBV15 and TRBJ1-1, the full variable domain reads DAMVIQNPRYQVTQFGKPVTLSCSQTLNHNVMYWYQQKSSQAPKLLFHYYDKDFNNEADTPDNFQSRRPNTSFCFLDIRSPGLGDTAMYLCATSRDYSGYTEAFFGQGTRLTVV.

The chain is built from TRBV5-1 and TRBJ2-1, with TRBD2 identical over 11 bases. V lost 3 bases and J lost 10; bases outside the gene matches: 6. The CDR3 loop spans 14 amino acids. From germline, CDR1 is SGHRS and CDR2 YFSETQ. Here the CDR3 reads CASSSGTSGGEQFF. DNA for the CDR3: TGCGCCAGCAGCTCGGGGACTAGCGGAGGGGAGCAGTTCTTC.

This chain uses TRBV28 with TRBJ2-1; 9 bases agree with TRBD2. Germline values: CDR1 MDHEN, CDR2 SYDVKM. The CDR3 length is 16 residues. Losses at the gene ends were 0 bases for V and 8 bases for J; bases not matched to a gene: 8. CDR3 nucleotides: TGTGCCAGCAGTTTATGGGCGGGAGGGCCTTTGGATGAGCAGTTCTTC. Its translation is CASSLWAGGPLDEQFF.

With regard to this clone: This sample includes further DNA sequences coding for the same CDR3. The rearrangement joins TRBV7-2 to TRBJ2-5, with a weak D call TRBD1 (5 bases). The CDR3 is made up of 13 amino acids. Trimming left V 5 bases short and J 1 base short, with 8 bases between. The V gene's germline CDR1 is SGHTA and CDR2 FQGNSA. This chain's CDR3 is CASSLTAQETQYF. CDR3 bases: TGTGCCAGCAGCCTGACAGCCCAAGAGACCCAGTACTTC.

The rearrangement joins TRBV28 to TRBJ2-6; 10 bases are a match to TRBD1. The CDR3 is made up of 17 amino acids. Germline V gene sequence: CDR1 MDHEN, CDR2 SYDVKM. V was clipped by 9 bases and J by 0 bases; unmatched bases: 8. Written as DNA, the CDR3 is TGTGCCAGTTCGGGGGGACAGGGGCTCTCTGGGGCCAACGTCCTGACTTTC. Translation: CASSGGQGLSGANVLTF.

This sequence joins TRBV7-9 and TRBJ2-7, with 8 nucleotides matching TRBD1. J was trimmed by 2 bases and V by 6 bases; bases with no gene match: 9. Germline CDR1 and CDR2: SEHNR and FQNEAQ (reference sequence). The CDR3 contains 15 residues. The CDR3 sequence: CASSHRKTGAYEQYF. The CDR3 region has the DNA TGTGCCAGCAGTCACAGAAAGACAGGGGCCTACGAGCAGTACTTC.

CDR3 region: CASSQDEGLAILDTQYF. CDR3 bases: TGTGCCAGCAGCCAAGATGAGGGACTAGCCATTCTGGATACGCAGTATTTT. This rearrangement joins TRBV3-1 (or the pseudogene TRBV3-2) to TRBJ2-3; 9 bases line up with TRBD2. Germline V gene lookup returns CDR1 LGHDT and CDR2 YNNKEL (reference sequence). The CDR3 consists of 17 residues. Losses at the gene ends were 0 bases for V and 6 bases for J; bases not matched to a gene: 10.

The rearrangement joins TRBV5-1 to TRBJ2-3, with D unclear. V was cut by 0 bases and J by 0 bases, with 8 bases left in between. Looked up from germline, CDR1 is SGHRS and CDR2 is YFSETQ. The CDR3 consists of 15 residues. The CDR3 region has the DNA TGCGCCAGCAGCTTGGTTATTTCTAGCACAGATACGCAGTATTTT. Protein: CASSLVISSTDTQYF.

This chain links TRBV7-9 with TRBJ1-2; TRBD1 matches at 9 bases. V was pared by 6 bases and J by 4 bases, with 9 bases of the junction left unmatched. This CDR3 is built from 15 residues. CDR1 is SEHNR, CDR2 FQNEAQ, per germline (reference sequence). The CDR3 reads CASSVTGGNGYGYTF. CDR3 bases: TGTGCCAGCAGTGTAACAGGGGGCAATGGCTATGGCTACACCTTC. Full variable domain (remainder filled in from reference TRBV7-9 and TRBJ1-2): DTGVSQNPRHKITKRGQNVTFRCDPISEHNRLYWYRQTLGQGPEFLTYFQNEAQLEKSRLLSDRFSAERPKGSFSTLEIQRTEQGDSAMYLCASSVTGGNGYGYTFGSGTRLTVV.

V gene TRBV7-2 combines with J gene TRBJ2-5; no reliable D call. This CDR3 is 14 amino acids long. Germline V CDR1 and CDR2: SGHTA, FQGNSA. V was clipped by 1 base and J by 2 bases, with 8 bases between them. The CDR3 nucleotides read TGTGCCAGCAGCTTAGGGGCAAATCAAGAGACCCAGTACTTC. It yields the protein CASSLGANQETQYF.

This chain links TRBV24-1 with TRBJ1-6; TRBD1 might be the D (5 bases). Germline V gene sequence: CDR1 KGHDR, CDR2 SFDVKD. V lost 1 base, J lost 4 bases, and 16 bases lay in between. The CDR3 spans 18 residues. The CDR3 coding sequence is TGTGCCACCAGTGATTTCCAATCCGGTCAGGGATATAATTCACCCCTCCACTTT. This gives the protein CATSDFQSGQGYNSPLHF.

The chain uses TRBV28 and TRBJ1-2, with D possibly being TRBD1 (6 bases). Germline V lookup: CDR1 MDHEN, CDR2 SYDVKM. V lost 7 bases and J lost 2, with 14 bases in between. This CDR3 comprises 14 residues. The CDR3 nucleotides read TGTGCCAGCACCCCTGGACAGTTAAACTATGGCTACACCTTC. This encodes CASTPGQLNYGYTF.

J is TRBJ2-7 and V is TRBV28; TRBD1 aligns across 7 bases. Trimming at V came to 3 bases and at J to 9 bases, leaving 17 bases not matched to a gene. CDR3 length: 16 residues. In germline, CDR1 is MDHEN, CDR2 SYDVKM. This chain's CDR3 is CASSFRGQFFRFWQYF. CDR3 DNA: TGTGCCAGCAGTTTCCGGGGACAGTTTTTTCGGTTCTGGCAGTACTTC. Filled out from reference TRBV28 and TRBJ2-7, the complete variable domain reads DVKVTQSSRYLVKRTGEKVFLECVQDMDHENMFWYRQDPGLGLRLIYFSYDVKMKEKGDIPEGYSVSREKKERFSLILESASTNQTSMYLCASSFRGQFFRFWQYFGPGTRLTVT.

The chain combines TRBV2 with TRBJ2-7; 11 bases fit TRBD2. With V trimmed by 6 bases and J by 4 bases, 5 bases remained unmatched. Germline V lookup: CDR1 SNHLY, CDR2 FYNNEI. The CDR3 covers 14 residues. CDR3 protein: CASRLAGASYEQYF. As DNA, the CDR3 is TGTGCCAGCAGACTAGCGGGAGCTAGTTACGAGCAGTACTTC.

V and J are TRBV19 and TRBJ2-7, with TRBD1 matching 8 bases. V gave up 4 bases and J gave up 2 bases; unmatched junction bases: 4. CDR3 size: 14 residues. Germline V gene sequence: CDR1 LNHDA, CDR2 SQIVND (reference sequence). This chain's CDR3 is CASSRQGKTYEQYF. Written as DNA, the CDR3 is TGTGCCAGTAGTAGACAGGGGAAGACCTACGAGCAGTACTTC.

J is TRBJ1-5 and V is TRBV7-8; D might be TRBD1 (5 bases). V shed 1 base and J shed 2 bases, with 6 bases lying between them. The CDR3 totals 14 residues. Germline assignment: CDR1 SGHVS and CDR2 FQNEAQ. The CDR3 region has the DNA TGTGCCAGCAGCTTAGGGGGCCGCAATCAGCCCCAGCATTTT. It yields the protein CASSLGGRNQPQHF.

The rearrangement joins TRBV6-5 to TRBJ2-1; D is unclear. V dropped 6 bases and J dropped 5 bases, with 11 bases sitting between them. Germline CDR1 reads MNHEY; CDR2 reads SVGAGI. The CDR3 runs 13 residues. The CDR3 loop reads CASSRPHDNEQFF. The CDR3 DNA is TGTGCCAGCAGCAGGCCCCACGACAATGAGCAGTTCTTC.

The CDR3 region has the DNA TGTGCCAGTAGTATCTCCGGGACAGGGTTATACGAGCAGTTCTTC. Translating it yields CASSISGTGLYEQFF. The chain carries TRBV19 and TRBJ2-1; TRBD1 aligns across 9 bases. Germline V gene lookup returns CDR1 LNHDA and CDR2 SQIVND (reference sequence). V dropped 3 bases and J dropped 10; count of bases not matched to a gene: 10. The CDR3 has 15 amino acids.

V gene TRBV2 combines with J gene TRBJ2-7, with TRBD1 identical over 8 bases. CDR1 is SNHLY and CDR2 is FYNNEI in the germline V gene. The CDR3 consists of 14 residues. After removal of 6 bases from V and 0 bases from J, the junction contained 4 bases not matched to a gene. The CDR3 spells CASSRTGHSYEQYF. The CDR3 DNA is TGTGCCAGCAGCCGGACAGGGCACTCCTACGAGCAGTACTTC. The whole variable domain, remainder taken from reference TRBV2 and TRBJ2-7, is EPEVTQTPSHQVTQMGQEVILRCVPISNHLYFYWYRQILGQKVEFLVSFYNNEISEKSEIFDDQFSVERPDGSNFTLKIRSTKLEDSAMYFCASSRTGHSYEQYFGPGTRLTVT.

The J gene is TRBJ2-5, the V gene TRBV3-1 (or the pseudogene TRBV3-2); D gene unclear. Looked up from germline, CDR1 is LGHDT and CDR2 is YNNKEL (reference sequence). The CDR3 covers 16 residues. V was clipped by 1 base and J by 9 bases, with 21 bases between them. CDR3 sequence reads: CASSQAKRGFKKAQYF. DNA of the CDR3: TGTGCCAGCAGCCAAGCTAAAAGAGGATTCAAGAAGGCCCAGTACTTC.

This clone was observed once. This chain links TRBV7-2 with TRBJ1-2, with 7 bases that match TRBD1. The V gene end was trimmed by 3 bases and the J gene end by 0 bases; junction bases not matched to a gene: 10. Germline V gene lookup returns CDR1 SGHTA and CDR2 FQGNSA. CDR3 size: 17 residues. The CDR3 bases are TGTGCCAGCAGCTTCAGGGCGTCAGGGGGTGCTAACTATGGCTACACCTTC. Protein product: CASSFRASGGANYGYTF. Full variable domain (remainder filled in from reference TRBV7-2 and TRBJ1-2): GAGVSQSPSNKVTEKGKDVELRCDPISGHTALYWYRQSLGQGLEFLIYFQGNSAPDKSGLPSDRFSAERTGGSVSTLTIQRTQQEDSAVYLCASSFRASGGANYGYTFGSGTRLTVV.